This T cell receptor (beta chain) was sequenced for a study of OX40 agonist ivuxolimab in advanced cancers. As for the study in general: Patients were treated with ivuxolimab, an agonistic anti-OX40 (CD134) antibody. Patients received ivuxolimab, an intravenous treatment, every 2 weeks at 0.01 to 10 mg/kg.

CDR1 is SGHRS and CDR2 is YFSETQ in the germline V gene. V was shortened by 1 base and J by 5 bases, with 7 bases between the two germline ends. The CDR3 runs to 13 residues. Autoimmune disease history or systemic immunosuppression disqualified patients. The investigators sampled blood at baseline, at cycle 4 day 1, and at cycle 7 day 1. TCRdb keeps only in-frame clones here, not all; method: immunoSEQ multiplex PCR. The sample lists over 55,000 clones, under 85% seen once, with 6.3% in the top ten. The sample consisted of CD4+ or CD8+ T cells sorted from blood, taken in a trial of the OX40 agonist ivuxolimab. This rearrangement joins TRBV5-1 to TRBJ2-1; no clear D gene. The clonotype comes from an adult with an advanced solid tumor such as melanoma, head and neck, liver or kidney cancer. DNA of the CDR3: TGCGCCAGCAGCTTGAGCCGAGACAATGAGCAGTTCTTC. It encodes CASSLSRDNEQFF.